This T cell receptor (beta chain) was sequenced for a study of cytomegalovirus exposure and HLA in healthy donors. From germline, CDR1 is SGHNT and CDR2 YYREEE (reference sequence). V shed 8 bases, J shed 3 bases, and the junction held 9 bases outside the gene matches. The CDR3 sequence is 14 residues long. With respect to this clone: Its antigen is currently unknown.

The study, taken as a whole, reports: A classifier reportedly called cytomegalovirus status with high sensitivity and specificity. Within the 90 to 150 validation repertoires, first-cohort TCR clusters tended to co-occur, according to a later analysis. There were some public TCRs occurring in many donors, but most TCR sequences were rare. A list of 150 to 200 TCR beta chains associated with cytomegalovirus was given.

Sequenced by immunoSEQ multiplex PCR; TCRdb stores in-frame clones only, minus some. Among about 200,000 clones listed, roughly 84% were seen once. V usage is TRBV5-4 and J usage is TRBJ1-2; TRBD1 aligns across 8 bases. The sequence derives from a young woman in good health and CMV-seropositive. Sequenced sample: PBMCs. The CDR3, as DNA: TGTGCCAGTAAACATGCGGGACAGGACTATGGCTACACCTTC. This encodes CASKHAGQDYGYTF.